This paragraph covers one T cell receptor beta chain sequence. Its target is not known. Profiling relied on immunoSEQ multiplex PCR, and the TCRdb table lists in-frame clones only, not all of them. The sample yields roughly 1.5 million clones, under 99% seen once. This entry belongs to a study of shared clonotypes between healthy human individuals. Study results and caveats: The small donor group covered limited genetic and exposure diversity.

This receptor was taken from a young man in good health. Sequencing was carried out using naive CD4+ T cells sorted from blood. The subset denotes: CD45RA+ positively selected.

The CDR3 protein is CASSAYRGGYEQYF. Written as DNA, the CDR3 is TGTGCCAGCAGTGCTTACAGGGGAGGATACGAGCAGTACTTC. The chain combines TRBV27 with TRBJ2-7; weak D call: TRBD1 (7 bases). The CDR3 extends over 14 amino acids. CDR1 and CDR2 from the germline V gene are MNHEY and SMNVEV (reference sequence). The germline V and J ends were trimmed by 5 bases and 4 bases, with 15 bases remaining between them.